The present entry profiles one T cell receptor (beta chain) with its context. Random hexamers were used to reverse transcribe the RNA input (about 0.45 to 1 ug). TCRdb called the immunoSEQ multiplex PCR reads again in MiXCR, with one record for every CDR3 protein. The sample consists of some 200,000 distinct CDR3 sequences, 85% to 95% of them appearing once. The entry originates in a study of CD8 T cells in Susac syndrome. Germline lookup yields CDR1 LGHNA and CDR2 YNFKEQ. The CDR3 runs to 14 residues. V shed 3 bases, J shed 0 bases, and the junction held 1 base outside the gene matches. Sequenced input: CD8+ T cells from PBMCs. This TCR derives from a human donor with Susac syndrome. The chain carries TRBV4-2 and TRBJ1-1, with TRBD1 matching 7 bases. The CDR3 loop reads CASSHGTVNTEAFF. CDR3 DNA: TGTGCCAGCAGCCATGGGACAGTGAACACTGAAGCTTTCTTT.